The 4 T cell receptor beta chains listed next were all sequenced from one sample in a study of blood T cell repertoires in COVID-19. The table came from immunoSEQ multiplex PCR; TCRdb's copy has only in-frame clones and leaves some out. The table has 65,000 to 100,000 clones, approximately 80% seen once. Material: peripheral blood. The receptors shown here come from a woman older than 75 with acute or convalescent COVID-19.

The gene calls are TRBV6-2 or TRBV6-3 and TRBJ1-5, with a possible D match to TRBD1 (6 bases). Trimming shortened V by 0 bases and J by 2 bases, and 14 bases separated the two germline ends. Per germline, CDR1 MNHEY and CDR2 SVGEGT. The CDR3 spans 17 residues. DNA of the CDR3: TGTGCCAGCAGTTACTCGCGGACAGAGGTGGGCAATCAGCCCCAGCATTTT. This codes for CASSYSRTEVGNQPQHF.

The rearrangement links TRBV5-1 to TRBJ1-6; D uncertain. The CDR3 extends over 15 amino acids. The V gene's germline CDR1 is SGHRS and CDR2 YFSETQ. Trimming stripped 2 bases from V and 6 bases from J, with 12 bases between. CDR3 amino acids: CASSFEFSGNSPLHF. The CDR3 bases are TGCGCCAGCAGCTTCGAATTTTCGGGTAATTCACCCCTCCACTTT. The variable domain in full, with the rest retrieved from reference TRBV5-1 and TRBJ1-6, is KAGVTQTPRYLIKTRGQQVTLSCSPISGHRSVSWYQQTPGQGLQFLFEYFSETQRNKGNFPGRFSGRQFSNSRSEMNVSTLELGDSALYLCASSFEFSGNSPLHFGNGTRLTVT.

This CDR3 is CASSSDSTGGYEQFF. Here the CDR3 DNA reads TGTGCCAGCAGCTCCGATTCAACAGGGGGCTATGAGCAGTTCTTC. The J gene is TRBJ2-1, the V gene TRBV9; 9 bases match TRBD1. J gave up 8 bases and V 4 bases, and 10 bases lay outside the gene matches. The length of the CDR3 is 15 residues. Germline-derived CDR1 and CDR2 are SGDLS and YYNGEE.

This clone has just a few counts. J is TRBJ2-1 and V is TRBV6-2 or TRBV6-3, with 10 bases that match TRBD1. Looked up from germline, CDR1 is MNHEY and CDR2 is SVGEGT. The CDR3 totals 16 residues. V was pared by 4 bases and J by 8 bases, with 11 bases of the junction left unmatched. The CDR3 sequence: CASSSYDRGQKDEQFF. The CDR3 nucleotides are TGTGCCAGCAGTTCGTACGACAGGGGGCAGAAGGATGAGCAGTTCTTC.